Given below is one TCR beta chain in context. The antigen is not known. Measured with immunoSEQ multiplex PCR; TCRdb has only the in-frame clones, and not every one. The sample comprises approximately 110,000 clones, roughly 91% of which are singletons, and 0.32% rests with the top ten. The CDR3 contains 16 residues. With V trimmed by 1 base and J by 4 bases, 4 bases remained unmatched. Germline V CDR1 and CDR2: SGHAT, FQNNGV. The data derive from a study of siplizumab effects on memory and regulatory T cells. Study results and limitations: Naive or memory phenotype was unassignable for roughly 75-97% of proliferating CD4+ or CD8+ clones.

The V call is TRBV11-2, the J call TRBJ2-2; the match to TRBD2 covers 9 bases. The sample comprised CD4+ T cells sorted from blood. The TCR sequence derives from a human donor in good health. CDR3 in DNA: TGTGCCAGCAGCTTAGCCGGGACTAGCAGCACCGGGGAGCTGTTTTTT. Amino acid sequence: CASSLAGTSSTGELFF.